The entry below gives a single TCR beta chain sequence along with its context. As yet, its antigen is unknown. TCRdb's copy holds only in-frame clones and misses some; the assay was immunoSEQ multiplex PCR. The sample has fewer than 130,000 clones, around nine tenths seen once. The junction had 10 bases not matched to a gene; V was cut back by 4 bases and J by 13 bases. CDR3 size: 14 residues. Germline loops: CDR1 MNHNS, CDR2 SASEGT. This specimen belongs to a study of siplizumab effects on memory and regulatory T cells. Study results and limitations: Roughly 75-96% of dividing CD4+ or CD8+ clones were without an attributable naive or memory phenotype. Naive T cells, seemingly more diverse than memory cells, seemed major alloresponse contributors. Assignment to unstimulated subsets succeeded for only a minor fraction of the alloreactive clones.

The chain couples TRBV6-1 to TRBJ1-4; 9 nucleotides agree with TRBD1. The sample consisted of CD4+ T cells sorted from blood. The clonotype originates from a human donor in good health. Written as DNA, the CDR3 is TGTGCCAGCAGTGTTGGGACAGGGTGGTCCATACTGTTTTTT. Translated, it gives CASSVGTGWSILFF.